This T cell receptor (beta chain) was sequenced during a study of cytomegalovirus exposure and HLA in healthy donors. Sequencing was performed with immunoSEQ multiplex PCR; in TCRdb, only in-frame clones are kept and a portion is missing. The sample lists fewer than 250,000 clones, about 84% occurring once. V shed 0 bases and J 4 bases; nucleotides not matched to a gene: 7. The germline gives CDR1 SGHNT, CDR2 YYREEE (reference sequence). The CDR3 has 16 amino acids. The sequenced material came from PBMCs. V usage is TRBV5-4 and J usage is TRBJ2-3, with 8 bases aligning to TRBD2. The receptor comes from a woman younger than 30 in good health and CMV-seronegative. The CDR3 nucleotides are TGTGCCAGCAGCTTGGAATACGGGAGGGGCGCAGATACGCAGTATTTT. Its protein is CASSLEYGRGADTQYF.